One and the same sample provided the 30 T cell receptor beta chains below, sequenced in a study of CD8+ T cells in alopecia areata. RNA was extracted and reverse transcribed into cDNA as the sequencing template. The protocol was immunoSEQ multiplex PCR, while the TCRdb copy is restricted to in-frame clones and leaves out a portion. The sample has 140,000 to 150,000 clones; 45% to 60% are singletons. Input material: CD4+ T cells sorted from blood. These receptors all come from a human donor with alopecia areata.

The chain links TRBV29-1 to TRBJ1-1; D uncertain. The CDR3 length is 12 residues. The germline V gene encodes CDR1 SQVTM and CDR2 ANQGSEA. Trimming removed 5 bases from V and 0 bases from J, with 7 bases in between. CDR3 region: CSVKGMNTEAFF. CDR3 sequence (DNA): TGCAGCGTTAAGGGCATGAACACTGAAGCTTTCTTT.

This rearrangement joins TRBV4-1 to TRBJ2-1; the D gene is possibly TRBD1 (6 bases). V lost 0 bases and J lost 2, with 11 bases in between. The germline CDR1 and CDR2 sequences are MGHRA and YSYEKL. CDR3 length: 16 residues. The CDR3 region has the DNA TGCGCCAGCAGCCAAGACCTACAGGGCCCCTACAATGAGCAGTTCTTC. Encoded protein: CASSQDLQGPYNEQFF.

V is TRBV5-1 and J is TRBJ2-1; D is ambiguous. CDR1 is SGHRS and CDR2 is YFSETQ in the germline V gene. Between the trimmed V and J ends, which lost 5 bases and 5 bases, there was a span of 8 bases. The CDR3 has 12 amino acids. The CDR3 spells CASRSGHNEQFF. CDR3 nucleotide sequence: TGCGCCAGCAGATCTGGACACAATGAGCAGTTCTTC.

The CDR3 region has the DNA TGCGCCAGCAGCTTGGTAGGAGATACGCAGTATTTT. Translated, it gives CASSLVGDTQYF. The chain recombines TRBV5-1 with TRBJ2-3, with D unresolved. The CDR3 is made up of 12 amino acids. The germline V gene has CDR1 SGHRS and CDR2 YFSETQ. V was clipped by 0 bases and J by 5 bases, with 4 bases between them.

This clone was detected only once. The genes are TRBV6-6 and TRBJ2-2, with TRBD1 matching 8 bases. The trim removed 6 bases at V and 5 bases at J, leaving 11 bases unmatched. CDR3 length equals 16 residues. Germline CDR1 and CDR2: MNHNY and SVGAGI (reference sequence). CDR3 DNA sequence: TGTGCCAGCAGACCGTCGGGACAGGCGGGTACCGGGGAGCTGTTTTTT. As protein: CASRPSGQAGTGELFF.

V usage is TRBV29-1 and J usage is TRBJ2-1, with no clear D. The germline gives CDR1 SQVTM, CDR2 ANQGSEA. Trimming left V 2 bases short and J 11 bases short, with 13 bases between. CDR3 length equals 12 residues. The CDR3: CSVESGRPKQFF. In DNA, the CDR3 is TGCAGCGTTGAATCGGGCAGACCCAAGCAGTTCTTC.

The chain is built from TRBV10-3 and TRBJ2-7; TRBD2 matches at 12 bases. Germline values: CDR1 ENHRY, CDR2 SYGVKD. Unmatched junction bases numbered 5, after V lost 10 bases and J lost 4 bases. This CDR3 has 13 amino acids. The CDR3 protein is CATTLAGGYEQYF. For the CDR3, the DNA is TGTGCCACGACACTAGCGGGAGGATACGAGCAGTACTTC.

The chain is built from TRBV6-6 and TRBJ2-2; 7 bases match TRBD2. The ends lost 11 bases at V and 0 bases at J; junction bases unmatched: 6. In germline, CDR1 is MNHNY, CDR2 SVGAGI (reference sequence). The CDR3 is 14 amino acids. CDR3 nucleotides: TGTGCCGGGGGGGGACGGACGAACACCGGGGAGCTGTTTTTT. It translates to CAGGGRTNTGELFF.

This clone was picked up a small number of times. The chain is built from TRBV19 and TRBJ2-5, with 11 bases aligning to TRBD2. This CDR3 region has 15 residues. With 9 bases clipped from V and 1 base from J, the junction kept 7 bases outside the gene matches. Looked up from germline, CDR1 is LNHDA and CDR2 is SQIVND (reference sequence). CDR3 DNA sequence: TGTGCCAGCTCGGGACTAGCGGAGACCCAAGAGACCCAGTACTTC. Translated, it gives CASSGLAETQETQYF.

The rearrangement joins TRBV2 to TRBJ2-3; D call uncertain. The germline V gene encodes CDR1 SNHLY and CDR2 FYNNEI. The V and J ends lost 6 bases and 5 bases respectively, with 15 bases between them. This CDR3 has 14 residues. DNA for the CDR3: TGTGCCAGCAGCCTACAACGGACCCAAGATACGCAGTATTTT. Encoded protein: CASSLQRTQDTQYF.

Worth noting for this clone: This CDR3 is also generated by other DNA sequences in the sample. The chain couples TRBV30 to TRBJ2-7, with a possible D match to TRBD2 (6 bases). The V gene's germline CDR1 is GTSNPN and CDR2 SVGIG (reference sequence). The CDR3 loop spans 12 amino acids. Trimming removed 4 bases from V and 4 bases from J, with 11 bases in between. CDR3 residues: CAWTPGGYEQYF. The CDR3, as DNA: TGTGCCTGGACCCCCGGGGGATACGAGCAGTACTTC.

The V call is TRBV29-1, the J call TRBJ2-3, with TRBD2 identical over 13 bases. The CDR3 is 16 residues long. Germline CDR1 SQVTM, CDR2 ANQGSEA. The V segment lost 6 bases and the J segment 1 base; nucleotides outside the gene matches: 7. Here the CDR3 reads CSVQGLAGMRTDTQYF. CDR3 DNA sequence: TGCAGCGTACAGGGACTAGCGGGGATGCGCACAGATACGCAGTATTTT.

This clone was observed a few times. V gene TRBV29-1 combines with J gene TRBJ2-7; D may be TRBD2 (5 bases). The CDR3 contains 15 residues. Germline loops: CDR1 SQVTM, CDR2 ANQGSEA. Trimming stripped 5 bases from V and 0 bases from J, with 17 bases between. CDR3 nucleotides: TGCAGCGTTCTGGGGTGGGGAGAAAGCTCCTACGAGCAGTACTTC. Translating gives CSVLGWGESSYEQYF.

The chain couples TRBV5-1 to TRBJ2-3, with D possibly TRBD2 on 6 matching bases. The germline CDR1 and CDR2 sequences are SGHRS and YFSETQ. Trimming pared 4 bases from V and 1 base from J, leaving 10 bases between. The CDR3 totals 14 residues. For the CDR3, the DNA is TGCGCCAGCAGCCCAAGGGAGGGCACAGATACGCAGTATTTT. This codes for CASSPREGTDTQYF.

On this clone itself: One end of the junction does not line up with germline, which may come from a read error. V and J are TRBV4-1 and TRBJ2-5; 7 bases line up with TRBD2. CDR1 and CDR2 (germline): MGHRA, YSYEKL. The CDR3 runs to 14 residues. CDR3 sequence (DNA): TGCGCCAGCAGCCAAGATACCGGATTGTGGCGGGAGCACTTC. Protein sequence: CASSQDTGLWREHF.

This clone was seen a few times. This chain's CDR3 is CASSREQGQQYF. CDR3 nucleotides: TGCGCCAGCAGCCGAGAACAGGGGCAGCAGTACTTC. The V and J genes are TRBV4-1 and TRBJ2-7; 7 bases map to TRBD1. The trim removed 4 bases at V and 8 bases at J, leaving 5 bases unmatched. The CDR3 has 12 residues. The V gene's germline CDR1 is MGHRA and CDR2 YSYEKL.

CDR3 coding DNA: TGTGCCAGCTCACCACGTGTTTCGGGAGAGACCCAGTACTTC. Amino acid sequence: CASSPRVSGETQYF. This chain connects TRBV18 to TRBJ2-5, with D unclear. Looked up from germline, CDR1 is KGHSH and CDR2 is LQKENI. The CDR3 is 14 amino acids. With 1 base removed from V and 4 bases from J, the gap between germline ends came to 10 bases.

The table lists this clone with a few counts. The chain employs TRBV29-1 and TRBJ2-3; a possible D gene is TRBD1 (6 bases). This CDR3 region has 12 residues. Germline assignment: CDR1 SQVTM and CDR2 ANQGSEA. Trimming removed 4 bases at V and 2 bases at J, with 7 bases between. For the CDR3, the DNA is TGCAGCGTTGGACAGGACACAGATACGCAGTATTTT. It is translated as CSVGQDTDTQYF.

This clone was detected only once. The chain carries TRBV7-9 and TRBJ2-5; D possibly corresponds to TRBD1 (6 bases). This CDR3 has 14 amino acids. Germline CDR1 SEHNR, CDR2 FQNEAQ (reference sequence). V was shortened by 2 bases and J by 0 bases, with 7 bases between the two germline ends. As DNA, the CDR3 is TGTGCCAGCAGCTTAAGACAGGACCAAGAGACCCAGTACTTC. It translates to CASSLRQDQETQYF.

The rearrangement links TRBV7-3 to TRBJ2-3; D unresolved. Germline V gene sequence: CDR1 SGHTA, CDR2 FQGTGA. Between the trimmed V and J ends, which lost 2 bases and 2 bases, there was a span of 8 bases. This CDR3 has 14 amino acids. DNA of the CDR3: TGTGCCAGCAGCTTAGGGCCCTCCACAGATACGCAGTATTTT. It specifies CASSLGPSTDTQYF.

The CDR3 DNA sequence: TGTGCCAGCAGCTTACGCGGGACAGGGGTCCGGGGGGAGCAGTACTTC. This gives the protein CASSLRGTGVRGEQYF. The rearrangement links TRBV11-2 to TRBJ2-7, with 10 bases fitting TRBD1. The ends lost 2 bases at V and 7 bases at J; junction bases unmatched: 11. The CDR3 sequence is 16 residues long. Germline V CDR1 and CDR2: SGHAT, FQNNGV.

The chain combines TRBV7-9 with TRBJ2-5; 7 bases line up with TRBD1. The germline V gene has CDR1 SEHNR and CDR2 FQNEAQ (reference sequence). This CDR3 has 15 amino acids. With V trimmed by 1 base and J by 0 bases, 2 bases remained unmatched. The CDR3 coding sequence is TGTGCCAGCAGCTTAGGGGACAGATACCAAGAGACCCAGTACTTC. Its translation: CASSLGDRYQETQYF.

This clone was seen a few times. The chain couples TRBV5-1 to TRBJ2-4, with 9 bases that match TRBD2. Trimming removed 2 bases from V and 6 bases from J; junction bases left unmatched: 15. The CDR3 runs to 18 residues. Germline lookup yields CDR1 SGHRS and CDR2 YFSETQ. For the CDR3, the DNA is TGCGCCAGCAGCTTTGGCCCCATAACTGCGGGGGGGCGAAACATTCAGTACTTC. Amino acids: CASSFGPITAGGRNIQYF.

In this sample, this clone turned up a few times. The CDR3 DNA reads as TGTGCCAGCAGCGTAGCCCAGGGCGGAGGCACAGATACGCAGTATTTT. Its translation: CASSVAQGGGTDTQYF. The V call is TRBV9, the J call TRBJ2-3; a possible D gene is TRBD1 (5 bases). The germline CDR1 and CDR2 sequences are SGDLS and YYNGEE. The V gene lost 0 bases and the J gene lost 1 base, with 12 bases spanning the gap. The CDR3 length is 16 residues. The full variable domain, rest sourced from reference TRBV9 and TRBJ2-3, is DSGVTQTPKHLITATGQRVTLRCSPRSGDLSVYWYQQSLDQGLQFLIQYYNGEERAKGNILERFSAQQFPDLHSELNLSSLELGDSALYFCASSVAQGGGTDTQYFGPGTRLTVL.

The rearrangement uses TRBV29-1 and TRBJ1-1, with unresolved D. Between the trimmed V and J ends, which lost 7 bases and 2 bases, there was a span of 11 bases. CDR1 and CDR2 (germline): SQVTM, ANQGSEA. The CDR3 runs to 12 residues. Here the CDR3 reads CSAVGRNTEAFF. CDR3 DNA: TGCAGCGCCGTGGGTAGAAACACTGAAGCTTTCTTT. Filled out from reference TRBV29-1 and TRBJ1-1, the complete variable domain reads SAVISQKPSRDICQRGTSLTIQCQVDSQVTMMFWYRQQPGQSLTLIATANQGSEATYESGFVIDKFPISRPNLTFSTLTVSNMSPEDSSIYLCSAVGRNTEAFFGQGTRLTVV.

The chain recombines TRBV7-2 with TRBJ1-2, with D tentatively TRBD1 (6 bases). V lost 2 bases and J lost 2, with 9 bases in between. There are 14 residues in the CDR3. CDR1 is SGHTA and CDR2 is FQGNSA in the germline V gene. CDR3 bases: TGTGCCAGCAGCTTAACAGGGTCGAACTATGGCTACACCTTC. Encoded protein: CASSLTGSNYGYTF.

This clone was seen more than once but under ten times. The rearrangement links TRBV4-1 to TRBJ2-3; 9 bases line up with TRBD2. The CDR3 extends over 17 amino acids. V shed 4 bases and J 0 bases; nucleotides not matched to a gene: 8. Germline CDR1 is MGHRA and CDR2 is YSYEKL. CDR3 region: CASSREGLALSTDTQYF. The CDR3 DNA sequence: TGCGCCAGCAGCCGAGAGGGACTAGCACTCAGCACAGATACGCAGTATTTT.

The chain recombines TRBV29-1 with TRBJ1-1; weak D call: TRBD1 (6 bases). Germline V gene lookup returns CDR1 SQVTM and CDR2 ANQGSEA. The CDR3 loop spans 14 amino acids. V was clipped by 6 bases and J by 5 bases, with 19 bases between them. The CDR3 coding sequence is TGCAGCGTCGCCCTTGGGGGGGCTTGGACTGAAGCTTTCTTT. Protein: CSVALGGAWTEAFF.

The chain links TRBV2 to TRBJ2-2, with TRBD2 matching over 10 bases. The CDR3 has 16 amino acids. V dropped 9 bases and J dropped 4; count of bases not matched to a gene: 11. CDR1 SNHLY and CDR2 FYNNEI come from the germline V gene. The CDR3: CARSFSSGSITGELFF. DNA of the CDR3: TGTGCCAGGTCGTTTTCTAGCGGGAGTATCACCGGGGAGCTGTTTTTT.

In the case of this clone: A junction end diverges from the germline sequence, so it may reflect a read error. The chain couples TRBV27 to TRBJ2-7; possible D gene TRBD2, 6 bases. The CDR3 has 14 amino acids. Germline V gene sequence: CDR1 MNHEY, CDR2 SMNVEV (reference sequence). CDR3 nucleotides: TGTGCCAGCAGCTTATTCGGACTACCCTACGAGCAGTACTTC. Residues: CASSLFGLPYEQYF.